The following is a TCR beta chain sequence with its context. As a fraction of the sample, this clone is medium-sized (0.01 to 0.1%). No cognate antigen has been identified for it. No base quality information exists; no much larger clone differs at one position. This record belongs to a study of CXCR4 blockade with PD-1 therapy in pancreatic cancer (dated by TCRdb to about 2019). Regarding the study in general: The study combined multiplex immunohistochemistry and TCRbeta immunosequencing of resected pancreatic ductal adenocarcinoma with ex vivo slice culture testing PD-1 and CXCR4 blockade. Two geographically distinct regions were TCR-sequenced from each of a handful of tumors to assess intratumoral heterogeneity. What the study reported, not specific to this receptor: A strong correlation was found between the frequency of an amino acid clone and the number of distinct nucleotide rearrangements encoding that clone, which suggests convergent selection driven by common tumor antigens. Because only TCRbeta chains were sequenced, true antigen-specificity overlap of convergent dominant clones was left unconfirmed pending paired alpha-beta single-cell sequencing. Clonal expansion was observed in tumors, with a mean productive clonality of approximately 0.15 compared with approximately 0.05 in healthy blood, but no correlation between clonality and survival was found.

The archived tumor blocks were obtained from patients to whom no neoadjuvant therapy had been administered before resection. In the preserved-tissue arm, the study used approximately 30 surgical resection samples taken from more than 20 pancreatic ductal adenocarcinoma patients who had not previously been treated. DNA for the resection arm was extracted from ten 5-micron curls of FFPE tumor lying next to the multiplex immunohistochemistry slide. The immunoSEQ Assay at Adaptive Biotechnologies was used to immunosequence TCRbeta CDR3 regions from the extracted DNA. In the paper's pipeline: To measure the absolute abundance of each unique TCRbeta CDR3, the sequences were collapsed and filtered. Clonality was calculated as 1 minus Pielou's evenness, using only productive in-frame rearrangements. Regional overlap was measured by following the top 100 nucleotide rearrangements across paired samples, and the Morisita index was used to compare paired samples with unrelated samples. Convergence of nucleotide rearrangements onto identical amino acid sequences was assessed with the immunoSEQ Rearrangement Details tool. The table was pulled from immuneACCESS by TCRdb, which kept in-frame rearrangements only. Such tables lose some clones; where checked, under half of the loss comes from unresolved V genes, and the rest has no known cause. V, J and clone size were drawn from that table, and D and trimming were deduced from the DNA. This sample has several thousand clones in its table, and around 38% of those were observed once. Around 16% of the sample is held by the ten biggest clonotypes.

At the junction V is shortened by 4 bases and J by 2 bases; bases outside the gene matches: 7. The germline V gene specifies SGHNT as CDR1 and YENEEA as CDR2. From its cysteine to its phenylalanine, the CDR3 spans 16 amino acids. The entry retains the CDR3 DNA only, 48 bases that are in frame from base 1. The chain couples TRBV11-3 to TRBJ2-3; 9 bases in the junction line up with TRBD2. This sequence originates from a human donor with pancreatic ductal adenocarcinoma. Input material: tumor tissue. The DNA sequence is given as TGTGCCAGCAGCTCTAGCGGGGCCGTACACACAGATACGCAGTATTTT. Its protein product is CASSSSGAVHTDTQYF.